These 10 T cell receptor beta chains were sequenced from one sample in a study of blood T cell repertoires in COVID-19. Method: immunoSEQ multiplex PCR; TCRdb's copy keeps in-frame clones and lacks some. The table shows 100,000 to 150,000 clones, with about 88% occurring only once. Sequenced material: peripheral blood. The source is a woman aged 80 or over with acute or convalescent COVID-19.

This clone was observed a single time. The rearrangement links TRBV6-2 or TRBV6-3 to TRBJ1-2; no firm D call. This CDR3 has 12 amino acids. Per the germline V gene, CDR1 is MNHEY and CDR2 is SVGEGT. With 2 bases removed from V and 4 bases from J, the gap between germline ends came to 5 bases. CDR3 nucleotides: TGTGCCAGCAGTTACCCGGTCTATGGCTACACCTTC. Amino acid sequence: CASSYPVYGYTF.

CDR3 amino acids: CASSLREYNEQFF. The CDR3 DNA is TGCGCCAGCAGCTTGCGGGAATACAATGAGCAGTTCTTC. The chain combines TRBV5-1 with TRBJ2-1; a possible D gene is TRBD2 (5 bases). Between the trimmed V and J ends, which lost 1 base and 4 bases, there was a span of 6 bases. CDR1 and CDR2 (germline): SGHRS, YFSETQ. This CDR3 spans 13 amino acids. Combining the CDR3 with reference TRBV5-1 and TRBJ2-1 gives the whole variable domain KAGVTQTPRYLIKTRGQQVTLSCSPISGHRSVSWYQQTPGQGLQFLFEYFSETQRNKGNFPGRFSGRQFSNSRSEMNVSTLELGDSALYLCASSLREYNEQFFGPGTRLTVL.

The chain links TRBV4-2 to TRBJ2-1; D is unclear. Germline V gene lookup returns CDR1 LGHNA and CDR2 YNFKEQ. V dropped 0 bases and J dropped 7 bases, with 7 bases sitting between them. This CDR3 contains 13 residues. CDR3 sequence (DNA): TGTGCCAGCAGCCAAGAGGAGTGGAATGAGCAGTTCTTC. Residues: CASSQEEWNEQFF.

This clone was counted only a few times. V gene TRBV18 combines with J gene TRBJ2-5; D is undetermined. Germline assignment: CDR1 KGHSH and CDR2 LQKENI. The ends were cut back, 6 bases at V and 2 bases at J, with 4 bases in the middle. The CDR3 runs 11 residues. The CDR3 is CASSQQETQYF. As DNA, the CDR3 is TGTGCCAGCTCTCAGCAAGAGACCCAGTACTTC.

The chain links TRBV7-9 to TRBJ2-7, with 10 bases aligning to TRBD2. Germline V gives CDR1 SEHNR, CDR2 FQNEAQ (reference sequence). Germline trimming cut 5 bases from V and 7 bases from J; bases unmatched to any gene: 14. This CDR3 is built from 16 residues. CDR3 region: CASSTLGAGGAKEQYF. The CDR3 DNA reads TGTGCCAGCAGCACGCTGGGAGCGGGGGGGGCTAAGGAGCAGTACTTC.

The rearrangement joins TRBV11-3 to TRBJ2-7, with 11 positions matching TRBD2. The germline CDR1 and CDR2 sequences are SGHNT and YENEEA. The CDR3 length is 14 residues. J gave up 7 bases and V 3 bases, and 5 bases lay outside the gene matches. The CDR3 reads CASSFSGRAQEQYF. CDR3 DNA sequence: TGTGCCAGCAGCTTTAGCGGGAGGGCGCAAGAGCAGTACTTC. The full variable domain, in which reference TRBV11-3 and TRBJ2-7 provide the parts outside the CDR3, is EAGVVQSPRYKIIEKKQPVAFWCNPISGHNTLYWYLQNLGQGPELLIRYENEEAVDDSQLPKDRFSAERLKGVDSTLKIQPAELGDSAVYLCASSFSGRAQEQYFGPGTRLTVT.

The chain is built from TRBV12-3 or TRBV12-4 and TRBJ1-2, with D unclear. V was trimmed by 3 bases and J by 5 bases, leaving 7 bases between them. The CDR3 runs 12 residues. Here the CDR3 reads CASSFVLYGYTF. The CDR3 DNA reads TGTGCCAGCAGTTTCGTCCTGTATGGCTACACCTTC.

This chain joins TRBV18 and TRBJ2-3; TRBD1 matches 8 bases. The V and J ends lost 5 bases and 2 bases, in that order; junction bases with no gene match: 6. CDR3 length equals 15 residues. Looked up from germline, CDR1 is KGHSH and CDR2 is LQKENI. CDR3 residues: CASSEDRGPTDTQYF. The CDR3 coding sequence is TGTGCCAGCTCAGAAGACAGGGGTCCCACAGATACGCAGTATTTT.

This chain joins TRBV11-2 and TRBJ1-4, with no clear D. V lost 2 bases to trimming and J lost 10 bases, with 17 bases between them. The CDR3 is made up of 15 amino acids. Germline V lookup: CDR1 SGHAT, CDR2 FQNNGV. CDR3 DNA sequence: TGTGCCAGCAGCTTATTGGACTCCGGTAAAGTAAAACTGTTTTTT. Protein product: CASSLLDSGKVKLFF.

The chain is built from TRBV7-3 and TRBJ2-2; weak D call: TRBD2 (6 bases). V was pared by 1 base and J by 7 bases, with 13 bases between. This CDR3 is 15 amino acids long. Germline CDR1 reads SGHTA; CDR2 reads FQGTGA. The CDR3 is CASSLNSAGYGELFF. The CDR3 coding sequence is TGTGCCAGCAGCTTAAACTCCGCGGGATACGGGGAGCTGTTTTTT.